A selection of T cell receptor beta chains follows, all from one sample in a study of blood T cell repertoires in COVID-19. Generated by immunoSEQ multiplex PCR, the TCRdb table keeps only in-frame clones and is missing some. Of 73,000 or so clones detected, around 81% appear once; the ten largest clones hold under 6%. Sequences were obtained from peripheral blood. The receptors shown here come from a woman in her fifties or sixties with acute or convalescent COVID-19. CDR3s include the opening cysteine and the closing phenylalanine or tryptophan. Fields, in order: V gene, CDR3 length, D gene, J gene, clone size, CDR3 DNA, CDR3 protein. D genes are given only for firm matches. Size tells how often a clone was seen (once, few, many) or the class of an expanded clone, and some rows leave it out.

>TRBV24-1|13|NA|TRBJ2-2|NA
TGTGCCACCAGAGATGACAGATCCGGGGAGCTGTTTTTT
CATRDDRSGELFF
>TRBV7-9|13|NA|TRBJ1-4|NA
TGTGCCAGCAGCCCGCGGGCCCCTGAAAAACTGTTTTTT
CASSPRAPEKLFF
>TRBV11-2|14|NA|TRBJ2-3|NA
TGTGCCAGCAGCTTAGATGCGTACACAGATACGCAGTATTTT
CASSLDAYTDTQYF
>TRBV30|13|NA|TRBJ1-1|NA
TGTGCCTGGACTCGGGGGAGTTATACTGAAGCTTTCTTT
CAWTRGSYTEAFF
>TRBV5-1|15|TRBD1|TRBJ2-7|NA
TGCGCCAGCAGCTTGGGGGGGACAGGGGCCTACGAGCAGTACTTC
CASSLGGTGAYEQYF
>TRBV18|13|NA|TRBJ1-4|once
TGTGCCAGCTCACCGAGCCTAGGAGAAAAACTGTTTTTT
CASSPSLGEKLFF
>TRBV7-6|14|TRBD2|TRBJ2-7|NA
TGTGCCAGCAGCCAAGACGCGGGGGGGCGGGAGCAGTACTTC
CASSQDAGGREQYF
>TRBV5-1|15|TRBD2|TRBJ2-1|NA
TGCGCCAGCAGCCTTAGCGGGGGGCTGGGGAATGAGCAGTTCTTC
CASSLSGGLGNEQFF
>TRBV11-3|17|TRBD2|TRBJ2-1|few
TGTGCCAGCAGCCCCGGACTAGCGGGGGCCTCCTACAATGAGCAGTTCTTC
CASSPGLAGASYNEQFF
>TRBV7-9|15|NA|TRBJ2-7|NA
TGTGCCAGCAGCTTAGGTCCCCAGGGCAGCTACGAGCAGTACTTC
CASSLGPQGSYEQYF
>TRBV2|15|TRBD1|TRBJ1-4|NA
TGTGCCACCCGAAGGGCGGGACAGGGTAATGAAAAACTGTTTTTT
CATRRAGQGNEKLFF
>TRBV15|14|NA|TRBJ1-5|once
TGTGCCACCAGTGCGGGGGGCGGCAATCAGCCCCAGCATTTT
CATSAGGGNQPQHF
>TRBV19|15|TRBD1|TRBJ1-5|NA
TGTGCCAGTAGTATCGACAGGGGTAGCAATCAGCCCCAGCATTTT
CASSIDRGSNQPQHF
>TRBV5-4|13|NA|TRBJ1-2|NA
TGTGCCAGCAGCCCGGGAGCTAACTATGGCTACACCTTC
CASSPGANYGYTF
>TRBV6-1|15|TRBD2|TRBJ2-1|NA
TGTGCCAGCAGTGAATCGGGGGGTTCCTACAATGAGCAGTTCTTC
CASSESGGSYNEQFF
>TRBV5-1|13|NA|TRBJ1-1|NA
TGCGCCAGCAGCGTGGAGGGGAGGACTGAAGCTTTCTTT
CASSVEGRTEAFF
>TRBV7-8|16|TRBD1|TRBJ1-2|NA
TGTGCCAGCAGCCTGAATACCGGGACAGGGGGATATGGCTACACCTTC
CASSLNTGTGGYGYTF
>TRBV10-1|15|NA|TRBJ2-5|NA
TGCGCCAGCAGTGAGTCGCGGAGAGCCCCAGAGACCCAGTACTTC
CASSESRRAPETQYF
>TRBV6-4|14|NA|TRBJ2-7|NA
TGTGCCAGCAGTACCACGCAGGGATCCTACGAGCAGTACTTC
CASSTTQGSYEQYF
>TRBV5-3|12|NA|TRBJ1-1|NA
TGTGCCGGCCTACAGGGTTCCACTGAAGCTTTCTTT
CAGLQGSTEAFF
>TRBV3-1/TRBV3-2|14|TRBD1|TRBJ1-2|NA
TGTGCCAGCAGCCAACAGGGGGTAGGAGAGGGCTACACCTTC
CASSQQGVGEGYTF
>TRBV19|14|NA|TRBJ1-1|NA
TGTGCCAGTAGTATCCAGGGCTTTAACACTGAAGCTTTCTTT
CASSIQGFNTEAFF
>TRBV2|15|TRBD1|TRBJ2-2|NA
TGTGCCAGCAGGGCCGGGACAGCTAACACCGGGGAGCTGTTTTTT
CASRAGTANTGELFF
>TRBV5-1|14|NA|TRBJ1-4|once
TGCGCCAGCAGCTCGGCCGGGTCCAATGAAAAACTGTTTTTT
CASSSAGSNEKLFF
>TRBV2|13|NA|TRBJ1-4|once
TGTGCCAGCACCAGGGTAACGAATGAAAAACTGTTTTTT
CASTRVTNEKLFF
>TRBV5-1|14|TRBD1|TRBJ2-5|NA
TGCGCCAGCAGCCCCTACAGGGGTAGGGAGACCCAGTACTTC
CASSPYRGRETQYF
>TRBV27|15|TRBD2|TRBJ2-7|NA
TGTGCCAGCAGTTTCTCTAGCGGGGGGGCGTACGAGCAGTACTTC
CASSFSSGGAYEQYF
>TRBV19|11|NA|TRBJ1-2|NA
TGTGCCGGAAGGACGGAGGATGGCTACACCTTC
CAGRTEDGYTF
>TRBV19|15|TRBD1|TRBJ1-4|NA
TGTGCCAGTACCCCTCCACAGGGGGCAGGGGAAAAACTGTTTTTT
CASTPPQGAGEKLFF
>TRBV2|14|TRBD1|TRBJ1-1|NA
TGTGCCAGCAGTGAGGAGGGGGCAGGAACTGAAGCTTTCTTT
CASSEEGAGTEAFF
>TRBV3-1/TRBV3-2|16|NA|TRBJ1-2|NA
TGTGCCAGCAGCCCGGTGGGGGGGCGGGATAACTATGGCTACACCTTC
CASSPVGGRDNYGYTF
>TRBV25-1|14|NA|TRBJ1-2|NA
TGTGCCAGCCAATCACAGGGAAGGAACTATGGCTACACCTTC
CASQSQGRNYGYTF
>TRBV27|13|NA|TRBJ1-1|medium-sized
TGTGCCAGCAGTCCGACGGGGAACACTGAAGCTTTCTTT
CASSPTGNTEAFF
>TRBV2|14|NA|TRBJ1-1|NA
TGTGCCAGCAGGACACCCCCGGACAGCACTGAAGCTTTCTTT
CASRTPPDSTEAFF
>TRBV5-4|13|NA|TRBJ2-5|many
TGTGCCAGCAGGTTGGGTCAGCAAGAGACCCAGTACTTC
CASRLGQQETQYF
>TRBV5-6|15|TRBD1|TRBJ1-4|NA
TGTGCCAGCAGCTTGTCAAGACAGGGTTATGAAAAACTGTTTTTT
CASSLSRQGYEKLFF
>TRBV9|15|NA|TRBJ1-1|once
TGTGCCAGCAGCGCCACAGGAATGCTGAACACTGAAGCTTTCTTT
CASSATGMLNTEAFF
>TRBV5-1|14|NA|TRBJ1-2|NA
TGCGCCAGCAGCTTGCGAGGGGGGAGGGATGGCTACACCTTC
CASSLRGGRDGYTF
>TRBV24-1|13|TRBD2|TRBJ2-1|NA
TGTGCCACCAGCGGGGGGGCCTTTAATGAGCAGTTCTTC
CATSGGAFNEQFF
>TRBV7-9|14|NA|TRBJ1-1|NA
TGTGCCAGCAGCTTTGACGTCGGGAGGACTGAAGCTTTCTTT
CASSFDVGRTEAFF
>TRBV7-9|16|TRBD2|TRBJ2-1|NA
TGTGCCAGCAGCGCCCTGGGGGGGAGCTCCTACAATGAGCAGTTCTTC
CASSALGGSSYNEQFF
>TRBV5-5|13|NA|TRBJ1-4|NA
TGTGCCAGCAACCACCGGGGGGATGAAAAACTGTTTTTT
CASNHRGDEKLFF